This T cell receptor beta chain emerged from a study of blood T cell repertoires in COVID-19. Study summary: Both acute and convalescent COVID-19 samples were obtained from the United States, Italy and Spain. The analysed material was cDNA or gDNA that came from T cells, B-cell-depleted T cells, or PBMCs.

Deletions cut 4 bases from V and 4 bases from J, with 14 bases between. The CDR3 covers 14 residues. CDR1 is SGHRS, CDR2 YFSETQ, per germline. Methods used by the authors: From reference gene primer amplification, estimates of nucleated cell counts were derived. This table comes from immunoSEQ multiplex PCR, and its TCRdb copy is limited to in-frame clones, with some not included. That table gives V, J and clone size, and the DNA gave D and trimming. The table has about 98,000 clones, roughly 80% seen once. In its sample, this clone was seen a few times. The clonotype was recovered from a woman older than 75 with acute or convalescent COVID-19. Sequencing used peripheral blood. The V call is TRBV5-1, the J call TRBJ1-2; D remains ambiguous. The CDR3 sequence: CASSPDGEGYGYTF. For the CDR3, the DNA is TGCGCCAGCAGCCCGGACGGGGAGGGCTATGGCTACACCTTC.